These T cell receptor beta chains were read from a single sample in a study of blood T cell repertoires in COVID-19. TCRdb's table, derived via immunoSEQ multiplex PCR, lists solely in-frame clones and lacks some. In the table there are more than 95,000 clones, around 89% of which are singletons. The sample consisted of peripheral blood. These receptor sequences come from a woman aged 60-75 years with acute or convalescent COVID-19. CDR3s include the opening cysteine and the closing phenylalanine or tryptophan. The D gene is left open where the match is weak.

j_call | d_call | v_call | cdr3_nt | cdr3_aa
TRBJ1-3 | - | TRBV30 | TGTGCCTGGAGTGTAAGAGATGCTCTTCTTCTCTCTGGAAACACCATATATTTT | CAWSVRDALLLSGNTIYF
TRBJ1-2 | TRBD1 | TRBV3-1/TRBV3-2 | TGTGCCAGCAGCCTCTGGGGACAGGGGGCTGATAACTATGGCTACACCTTC | CASSLWGQGADNYGYTF
TRBJ2-3 | - | TRBV4-1 | TGCGCCAGCAGCCAAGATCGTCTTACGCAGTATTTT | CASSQDRLTQYF
TRBJ2-7 | - | TRBV19 | TGTGCCAGTGGATCGACATACGAGCAGTACTTC | CASGSTYEQYF
TRBJ1-2 | - | TRBV19 | TGTGCCAGTAGTCTAAGGGACCGGAGGGGCGGCTACACCTTC | CASSLRDRRGGYTF
TRBJ1-3 | - | TRBV30 | TGTGCCTGGAGTCCTATCAGGGGACCGTCCTCTGGAAACACCATATATTTT | CAWSPIRGPSSGNTIYF
TRBJ2-7 | - | TRBV21-1 | TGTGCCAGCAGCAAACCCCGCCAGCGGGAGTCCTACGAGCAGTACTTC | CASSKPRQRESYEQYF
TRBJ1-5 | - | TRBV28 | TGTGCCAGCAGCCCTTTTGACAGGTTCAATCAGCCCCAGCATTTT | CASSPFDRFNQPQHF
TRBJ1-3 | - | TRBV28 | TGTGCCAGCAGTTTAGGGCAGGCAGTCTCTGGAAACACCATATATTTT | CASSLGQAVSGNTIYF
TRBJ2-2 | - | TRBV5-1 | TGCGCCAGCAGCTTAGACGTGACGGGCACCGGGGAGCTGTTTTTT | CASSLDVTGTGELFF
TRBJ1-2 | - | TRBV5-1 | TGCGCCAGCAGCTTGGTGGGGGACGGTGCAGGGGCCTCTGGCTACACCTTC | CASSLVGDGAGASGYTF
TRBJ1-2 | - | TRBV2 | TGTGCCAGCACGAGGAGGAGTCATGGCTACACCTTC | CASTRRSHGYTF
TRBJ1-2 | - | TRBV15 | TGTGCCACCAGCAGGGACAGAGCTTCAGCTAACTATGGCTACACCTTC | CATSRDRASANYGYTF
TRBJ1-1 | TRBD1 | TRBV5-1 | TGCGCCAGCAGCTCCGGGACAGGGGGCTGGGGGAACACTGAAGCTTTCTTT | CASSSGTGGWGNTEAFF
TRBJ1-5 | - | TRBV19 | TGTGCCAGTAATAGAGGTGTCGGGCAGCCCCAGCATTTT | CASNRGVGQPQHF
TRBJ1-3 | - | TRBV3-1/TRBV3-2 | TGTGCCAGCAACCAAGGCCCGACAGTAGGAAACACCATATATTTT | CASNQGPTVGNTIYF